The rows below give T cell receptor beta chains drawn from one sample of a study of OX40 agonist ivuxolimab in advanced cancers. The table came from immunoSEQ multiplex PCR; TCRdb's copy has only in-frame clones and leaves some out. Of 65,000 to 90,000 clones in the sample, roughly four fifths were seen once. This material consisted of CD4+ or CD8+ T cells sorted from blood, taken in a trial of the OX40 agonist ivuxolimab. These receptor sequences come from an adult with an advanced solid tumor such as melanoma, head and neck, liver or kidney cancer. Each CDR3 is given without its conserved first and last residue. The order of the fields is CDR3 protein, clone size, J gene, V gene. Clone sizes are given selectively: once, few, many, or a class where the clone is expanded.

cdr3_aa: ASSSGANVLT; clone_size: NA; j_call: TRBJ2-6; v_call: TRBV6-5
cdr3_aa: ASSKIQGNTEAF; clone_size: NA; j_call: TRBJ1-1; v_call: TRBV28
cdr3_aa: ASKGGSSYNEQF; clone_size: NA; j_call: TRBJ2-1; v_call: TRBV11-1
cdr3_aa: ASSIRDYNNEQF; clone_size: NA; j_call: TRBJ2-1; v_call: TRBV19
cdr3_aa: ASGFSRGDEQF; clone_size: NA; j_call: TRBJ2-1; v_call: TRBV6-1
cdr3_aa: ASRSEGGGRNEQF; clone_size: NA; j_call: TRBJ2-1; v_call: TRBV5-1
cdr3_aa: ASSVPGLAGPNEQF; clone_size: NA; j_call: TRBJ2-1; v_call: TRBV18
cdr3_aa: ASSPWTAGGTF; clone_size: NA; j_call: TRBJ1-1; v_call: TRBV6-5
cdr3_aa: ASSRSWVGTEAF; clone_size: NA; j_call: TRBJ1-1; v_call: TRBV4-1
cdr3_aa: ASSLSGPTGELF; clone_size: NA; j_call: TRBJ2-2; v_call: TRBV7-3
cdr3_aa: ASSRSVVGNQPQH; clone_size: NA; j_call: TRBJ1-5; v_call: TRBV7-2
cdr3_aa: ASSRDRGAQPQH; clone_size: NA; j_call: TRBJ1-5; v_call: TRBV5-6
cdr3_aa: ASSWVGGGETQY; clone_size: few; j_call: TRBJ2-5; v_call: TRBV19
cdr3_aa: ASSVGVQDVNEKLF; clone_size: NA; j_call: TRBJ1-4; v_call: TRBV9
cdr3_aa: ASSQGADGNTIY; clone_size: NA; j_call: TRBJ1-3; v_call: TRBV5-1
cdr3_aa: ASTLRYEQY; clone_size: NA; j_call: TRBJ2-7; v_call: TRBV2
cdr3_aa: ASSFLETQY; clone_size: NA; j_call: TRBJ2-5; v_call: TRBV7-2
cdr3_aa: ASSLSANYGYT; clone_size: NA; j_call: TRBJ1-2; v_call: TRBV11-2
cdr3_aa: ASRNPRTGTDTQY; clone_size: few; j_call: TRBJ2-3; v_call: TRBV6-5